The 15 T cell receptor beta chains below were found in one sample sequenced in a study of OX40 agonist ivuxolimab in advanced cancers. Sequencing was performed with immunoSEQ multiplex PCR; in TCRdb, only in-frame clones are kept and a portion is missing. The sample includes 70,000 to 100,000 clones, around four fifths of them seen just once. The specimen was CD4+ or CD8+ T cells sorted from blood, collected in a trial of the OX40 agonist ivuxolimab. All receptors come from an adult with an advanced solid tumor such as melanoma, head and neck, liver or kidney cancer.

V and J are TRBV20-1 and TRBJ2-7; D is uncertain. With 6 bases removed from V and 5 bases from J, the gap between germline ends came to 11 bases. The germline V gene encodes CDR1 DFQATT and CDR2 SNEGSKA (reference sequence). CDR3 length: 11 amino acids. CDR3 DNA sequence: TGCAGTGCGCTAACTTGGGACGAGCAGTACTTC. Residues: CSALTWDEQYF.

V and J are TRBV7-9 and TRBJ1-2, with D possibly matching TRBD1 (6 bases). Trimming cost V 1 base and J 8 bases, with 11 bases left between them. The V gene's germline CDR1 is SEHNR and CDR2 FQNEAQ (reference sequence). This CDR3 spans 13 amino acids. CDR3 loop: CASSLDQGRGYTF. The CDR3 coding sequence is TGTGCCAGCAGCTTAGATCAGGGGAGAGGCTACACCTTC.

The chain recombines TRBV7-8 with TRBJ2-2, with D possibly matching TRBD1 (6 bases). Germline CDR1 reads SGHVS; CDR2 reads FQNEAQ. V lost 5 bases and J lost 4, with 11 bases in between. This CDR3 has 14 amino acids. CDR3 DNA: TGTGCCAGCAGCCCCACAGGGACCACCGGGGAGCTGTTTTTT. Translated, it gives CASSPTGTTGELFF.

This clone occurred a few times. The chain couples TRBV5-8 to TRBJ2-6; no firm D call. V dropped 0 bases and J dropped 2 bases, with 6 bases sitting between them. The length of the CDR3 is 15 residues. Germline CDR1 is SGHTS and CDR2 is YDEGEE. The CDR3 protein is CASSLDSTGANVLTF. The CDR3 nucleotides read TGTGCCAGCAGCTTGGACTCTACTGGGGCCAACGTCCTGACTTTC.

The rearrangement links TRBV28 to TRBJ1-1, with TRBD1 as a possible D gene (5 bases). This CDR3 region has 15 residues. With 5 bases removed from V and 6 bases from J, the gap between germline ends came to 19 bases. Germline lookup yields CDR1 MDHEN and CDR2 SYDVKM. This CDR3 is CASSQDPKGVSEAFF. CDR3 nucleotides: TGTGCCAGCAGTCAAGACCCGAAAGGGGTCTCTGAAGCTTTCTTT.

The rearrangement uses TRBV9 and TRBJ1-6, with no clear D. CDR3 size: 14 residues. Germline values: CDR1 SGDLS, CDR2 YYNGEE. Trimming left V 3 bases short and J 5 bases short, with 9 bases between. This CDR3 reads CASSALLDNSPLHF. The CDR3 DNA reads as TGTGCCAGCAGCGCCCTCCTCGATAATTCACCCCTCCACTTT.

This clone was counted only a few times. This chain uses TRBV19 with TRBJ2-1; 14 bases are shared with TRBD2. With 6 bases clipped from V and 8 bases from J, the junction kept 6 bases outside the gene matches. Per the germline V gene, CDR1 is LNHDA and CDR2 is SQIVND (reference sequence). The CDR3 is 15 residues long. In DNA, the CDR3 is TGTGCCAGTAGCCTGACTAGCGGGGGGGCATATGAGCAGTTCTTC. It codes for CASSLTSGGAYEQFF.

V gene TRBV11-3 combines with J gene TRBJ1-1, with D unresolved. CDR3 length: 13 residues. The germline gives CDR1 SGHNT, CDR2 YENEEA. V lost 2 bases, J lost 1 base, and 5 bases lay in between. The CDR3 reads CASSLISNTEAFF. The CDR3 nucleotides read TGTGCCAGCAGCTTAATATCGAACACTGAAGCTTTCTTT.

This chain joins TRBV15 and TRBJ2-1; possibly TRBD1 for D (6 bases). V was cut by 4 bases and J by 0 bases, with 10 bases left in between. Germline V gene sequence: CDR1 LNHNV, CDR2 YYDKDF (reference sequence). This CDR3 is built from 15 residues. For the CDR3, the DNA is TGTGCCACCAGCACCGGACAGAGCTCCTACAATGAGCAGTTCTTC. The encoded protein is CATSTGQSSYNEQFF.

V and J are TRBV5-1 and TRBJ2-3; 7 nucleotides match TRBD2. V lost 2 bases, J lost 4 bases, and 4 bases stayed unmatched. CDR1 SGHRS and CDR2 YFSETQ come from the germline V gene. CDR3 size: 14 residues. DNA for the CDR3: TGCGCCAGCAGCTTTGGACTAGAAGCAGATACGCAGTATTTT. This sequence encodes CASSFGLEADTQYF. Full variable domain (remainder filled in from reference TRBV5-1 and TRBJ2-3): KAGVTQTPRYLIKTRGQQVTLSCSPISGHRSVSWYQQTPGQGLQFLFEYFSETQRNKGNFPGRFSGRQFSNSRSEMNVSTLELGDSALYLCASSFGLEADTQYFGPGTRLTVL.

The J gene is TRBJ2-3, the V gene TRBV6-1; TRBD2 agrees at 7 bases. J gave up 6 bases and V 7 bases, and 4 bases lay outside the gene matches. Germline CDR1 is MNHNS and CDR2 is SASEGT. CDR3 length equals 12 residues. This CDR3 is CASTGGTDTQYF. CDR3 bases: TGTGCCAGCACGGGGGGAACGGATACGCAGTATTTT.

V and J are TRBV6-5 and TRBJ1-2; D gene uncertain. CDR1 and CDR2 from the germline V gene are MNHEY and SVGAGI. This CDR3 region has 13 residues. The V end lost 2 bases, the J end lost 2 bases, and 6 bases lay between the germline ends. CDR3 in DNA: TGTGCCAGCAGTTACGACGGCAACTATGGCTACACCTTC. Protein: CASSYDGNYGYTF.

The chain carries TRBV28 and TRBJ2-2, with 8 bases that match TRBD1. In germline, CDR1 is MDHEN, CDR2 SYDVKM. The CDR3 contains 15 residues. The trim removed 4 bases at V and 6 bases at J, leaving 7 bases unmatched. This CDR3 reads CASSSGQGPAGELFF. CDR3 DNA: TGTGCCAGCAGTTCAGGACAGGGCCCAGCCGGGGAGCTGTTTTTT.

This clone has only one observation. The V gene is TRBV4-3, the J gene TRBJ2-1; D might be TRBD2 (5 bases). This CDR3 comprises 15 residues. Trimming cost V 3 bases and J 4 bases, with 13 bases left between them. Germline assignment: CDR1 LGHNA and CDR2 YSLEER. The CDR3 is CASSQNYGNYNEQFF. DNA for the CDR3: TGCGCCAGCAGCCAGAACTACGGGAATTACAATGAGCAGTTCTTC.

The J gene is TRBJ2-3, the V gene TRBV7-2, with TRBD1 as a possible D gene (6 bases). V was clipped by 7 bases and J by 2 bases, with 16 bases between them. Germline V gene data show CDR1 as SGHTA and CDR2 as FQGNSA. The length of the CDR3 is 15 residues. The CDR3 sequence is CASTLGGSFTDTQYF. The CDR3 DNA sequence: TGTGCCAGCACCCTAGGGGGTAGTTTCACAGATACGCAGTATTTT.